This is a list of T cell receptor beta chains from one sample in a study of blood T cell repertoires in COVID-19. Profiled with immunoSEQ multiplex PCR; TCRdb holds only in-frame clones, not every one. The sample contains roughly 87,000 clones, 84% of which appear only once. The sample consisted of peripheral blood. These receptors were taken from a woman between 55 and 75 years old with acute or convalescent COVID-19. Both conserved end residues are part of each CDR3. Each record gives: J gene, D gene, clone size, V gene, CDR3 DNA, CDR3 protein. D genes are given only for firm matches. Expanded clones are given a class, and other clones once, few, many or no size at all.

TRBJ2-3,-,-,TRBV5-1,TGCGCCAGCAGCTCAGGGGGCACAGATACGCAGTATTTT,CASSSGGTDTQYF
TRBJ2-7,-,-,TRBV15,TGTGCCACCAGCAGAGCCCCCACTGGCGGACAGAAGTACGAGCAGTACTTC,CATSRAPTGGQKYEQYF
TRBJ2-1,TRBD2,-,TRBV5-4,TGTGCCAGCAGCGTCCGCGGGGGGCCCTACAATGAGCAGTTCTTC,CASSVRGGPYNEQFF
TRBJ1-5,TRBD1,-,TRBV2,TGTGCCAGCAGTTTGGACAGGGGAGATAATCAGCCCCAGCATTTT,CASSLDRGDNQPQHF
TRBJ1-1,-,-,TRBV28,TGTGCCAGCAGTTCCCAGACAACGAACACTGAAGCTTTCTTT,CASSSQTTNTEAFF
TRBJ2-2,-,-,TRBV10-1,TGCGCCAGCGGGGTCGGCGGGACCGGGGAGCTGTTTTTT,CASGVGGTGELFF
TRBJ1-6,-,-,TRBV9,TGTGCCAGCAGCGCCGGCTCCTATAATTCACCCCTCCACTTT,CASSAGSYNSPLHF
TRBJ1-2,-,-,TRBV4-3,TGCGCCAGCAGCCAGCCAGGGGCAGCCTATGGCTACACCTTC,CASSQPGAAYGYTF
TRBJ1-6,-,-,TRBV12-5,TGTGCTAGTGCCACGGGTGCGGGACGGTATAATTCACCCCTCCACTTT,CASATGAGRYNSPLHF
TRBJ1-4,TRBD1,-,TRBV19,TGTGCCAGTAGTATCCCGACAGGGACAACTAATGAAAAACTGTTTTTT,CASSIPTGTTNEKLFF
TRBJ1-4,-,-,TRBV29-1,TGCAGCGACAGGCCAGGGGCTAACAATGAAAAACTGTTTTTT,CSDRPGANNEKLFF
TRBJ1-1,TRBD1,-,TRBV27,TGTGCCAGCAGTTTTCGGTACAGGGGAGTGAACACTGAAGCTTTCTTT,CASSFRYRGVNTEAFF
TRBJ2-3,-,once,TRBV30,TGTGCCTGGAGTCTTGGGGGGGGGCGCGGAGATACGCAGTATTTT,CAWSLGGGRGDTQYF
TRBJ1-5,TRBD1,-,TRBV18,TGTGCCAGCTCCGACAGGGGAGGTCAGCCCCAGCATTTT,CASSDRGGQPQHF
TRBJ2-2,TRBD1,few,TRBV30,TGTGCCTGGAGGCGGACAGGGGCGATCACCGGGGAGCTGTTTTTT,CAWRRTGAITGELFF
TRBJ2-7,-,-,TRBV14,TGTGCCAGCAGCCAAACTTACGAGCAGTACTTC,CASSQTYEQYF
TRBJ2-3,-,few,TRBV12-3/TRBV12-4,TGTGCCAGCATGTGGGCTAACACAGATACGCAGTATTTT,CASMWANTDTQYF
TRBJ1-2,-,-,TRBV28,TGTGCCAGCAGTTTAAGTGCCCAGGGTCGGTATGGCTACACCTTC,CASSLSAQGRYGYTF